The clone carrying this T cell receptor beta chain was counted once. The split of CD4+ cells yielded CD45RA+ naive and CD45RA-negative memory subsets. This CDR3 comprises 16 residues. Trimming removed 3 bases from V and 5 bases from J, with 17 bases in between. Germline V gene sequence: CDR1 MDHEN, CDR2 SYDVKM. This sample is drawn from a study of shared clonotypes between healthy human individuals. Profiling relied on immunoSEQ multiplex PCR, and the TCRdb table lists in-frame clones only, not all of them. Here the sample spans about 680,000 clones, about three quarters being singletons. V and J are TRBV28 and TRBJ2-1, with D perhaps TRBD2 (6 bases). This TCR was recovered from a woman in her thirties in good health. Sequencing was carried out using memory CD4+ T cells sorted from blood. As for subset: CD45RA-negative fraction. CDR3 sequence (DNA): TGTGCCAGCAGTTTTCCGGGGGAGAGGAGGAACAATGAGCAGTTCTTC. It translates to CASSFPGERRNNEQFF. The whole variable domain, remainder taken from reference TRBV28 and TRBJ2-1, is DVKVTQSSRYLVKRTGEKVFLECVQDMDHENMFWYRQDPGLGLRLIYFSYDVKMKEKGDIPEGYSVSREKKERFSLILESASTNQTSMYLCASSFPGERRNNEQFFGPGTRLTVL.